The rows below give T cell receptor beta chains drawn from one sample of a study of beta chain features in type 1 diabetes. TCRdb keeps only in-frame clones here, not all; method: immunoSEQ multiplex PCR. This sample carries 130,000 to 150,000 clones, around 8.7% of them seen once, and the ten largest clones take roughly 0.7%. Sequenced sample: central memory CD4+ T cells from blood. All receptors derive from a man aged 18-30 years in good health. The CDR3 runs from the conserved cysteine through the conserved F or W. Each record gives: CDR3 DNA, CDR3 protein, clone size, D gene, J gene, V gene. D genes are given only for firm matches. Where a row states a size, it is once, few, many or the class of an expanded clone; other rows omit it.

TGTGCCAGTAGTATTTTCGGCGTGGCAGGGGGCGCAGATACGCAGTATTTT	CASSIFGVAGGADTQYF	few	TRBD1	TRBJ2-3	TRBV19
TGTGCCAGCGACAGCCTACGACAGGGCAGGAAGTTCTTC	CASDSLRQGRKFF	NA	TRBD1	TRBJ2-1	TRBV11-2
TGCGCCAGCAGCCACGTACAGGGCTCTAACTATGGCTACACCTTC	CASSHVQGSNYGYTF	few	NA	TRBJ1-2	TRBV4-3
TGTGCCAGCAGCCGAAAAACCGTACAGGGGACTGGAAACACCATATATTTT	CASSRKTVQGTGNTIYF	few	TRBD1	TRBJ1-3	TRBV7-2
TGTGCCGGGAGTAGGTACACCGGGGAGCTGTTTTTT	CAGSRYTGELFF	few	NA	TRBJ2-2	TRBV28
TGTGCCAGTAAGGAAACAGGGGGTGAAGAGACCCAGTACTTC	CASKETGGEETQYF	NA	TRBD1	TRBJ2-5	TRBV19
TGCGCCAGCAGCCAGGGGGGACAGGGGGCAAATGAAGCTTTCTTT	CASSQGGQGANEAFF	few	TRBD1	TRBJ1-1	TRBV4-3
TGTGCCAGCAGCACCCACCGGACAGGGATAACCTACGAGCAGTACTTC	CASSTHRTGITYEQYF	NA	TRBD1	TRBJ2-7	TRBV7-8
TGTGCCAGCAGCCAGGTTACAGGGGGCACTGAAGCTTTCTTT	CASSQVTGGTEAFF	NA	TRBD1	TRBJ1-1	TRBV7-2
TGTGCCAGCAGCGCCACAGGGACAACATTCTCCTACGAGCAGTACTTC	CASSATGTTFSYEQYF	few	NA	TRBJ2-7	TRBV7-3
TGCGCCAGCAGCCAAGCCCGAGCGGGGGGCACAGATACGCAGTATTTT	CASSQARAGGTDTQYF	NA	TRBD2	TRBJ2-3	TRBV4-1
TGTGCCAGCTCACCGCCCGGGACAGGGGATATCAATGAGCAGTTCTTC	CASSPPGTGDINEQFF	NA	TRBD1	TRBJ2-1	TRBV18
TGTGCCAGCCTCCCGGGACAGGGGGTGCGGGGGGCTTCACCCCTCCACTTT	CASLPGQGVRGASPLHF	few	TRBD1	TRBJ1-6	TRBV28
TGTGCCAGCAGCCAAGGACTCGACGAGCAGTTCTTC	CASSQGLDEQFF	NA	NA	TRBJ2-1	TRBV7-2